The clone carrying this T cell receptor beta chain was counted a few times. Its antigen remains unknown. The sample comes from a study of T cell responses to AZD1222 COVID-19 vaccine. Study-wide results and caveats: Increases in Spike-specific TCR breadth and depth were seen after two AZD1222 doses. The study identified only a handful of AZD1222 recipients as seropositive at baseline.

The assay was immunoSEQ multiplex PCR, and TCRdb's table has in-frame clones only and misses some. Found here are some 80,000 clones, roughly 87% of them singletons; the top ten hold approximately 5.4%. The specimen was peripheral blood, collected on day 0 of MenACWY control vaccination. The sequence was collected from an adult in good health.

The CDR3 loop reads CASSQRERSYNEQFF. The CDR3 DNA follows: TGTGCCAGCAGCCAAAGGGAACGAAGCTACAATGAGCAGTTCTTC. The chain carries TRBV3-1 (or the pseudogene TRBV3-2) and TRBJ2-1; D uncertain. CDR1 is LGHDT and CDR2 is YNNKEL in the germline V gene (reference sequence). Trimming took 2 bases from V and 3 from J, leaving 11 bases between them. This CDR3 region has 15 residues.